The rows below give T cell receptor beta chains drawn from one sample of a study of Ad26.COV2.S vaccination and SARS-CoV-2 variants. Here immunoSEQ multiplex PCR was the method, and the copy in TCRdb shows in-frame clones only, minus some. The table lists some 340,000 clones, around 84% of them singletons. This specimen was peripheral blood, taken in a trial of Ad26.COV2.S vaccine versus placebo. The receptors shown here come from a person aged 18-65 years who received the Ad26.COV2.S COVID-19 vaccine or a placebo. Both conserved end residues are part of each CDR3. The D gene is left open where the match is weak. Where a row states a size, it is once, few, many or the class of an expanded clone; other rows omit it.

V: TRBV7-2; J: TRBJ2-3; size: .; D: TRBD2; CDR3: CASGLAGGRADTQYF; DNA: TGTGCCAGCGGACTAGCGGGGGGGCGGGCAGATACGCAGTATTTT
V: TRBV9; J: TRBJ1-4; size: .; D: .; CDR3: CASSVAGNDEKLFF; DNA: TGTGCCAGCAGCGTAGCAGGGAATGATGAAAAACTGTTTTTT
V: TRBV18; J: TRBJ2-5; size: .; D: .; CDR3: CASSPPGEQGETQYF; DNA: TGTGCCAGCTCACCACCCGGGGAGCAGGGAGAGACCCAGTACTTC
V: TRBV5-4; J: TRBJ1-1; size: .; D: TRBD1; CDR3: CASSFPTGGNTEAFF; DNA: TGTGCCAGCAGCTTCCCTACAGGGGGTAACACTGAAGCTTTCTTT
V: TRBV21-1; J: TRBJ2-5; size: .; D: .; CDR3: CASPAKPGLGETQYF; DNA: TGTGCCAGCCCCGCGAAACCCGGGCTAGGAGAGACCCAGTACTTC
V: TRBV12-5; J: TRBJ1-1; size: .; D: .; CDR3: CASGLGAEAFF; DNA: TGTGCTAGTGGTTTGGGTGCTGAAGCTTTCTTT
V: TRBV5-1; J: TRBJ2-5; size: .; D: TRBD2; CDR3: CASRQGTEGLAGRETQYF; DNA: TGCGCCAGCAGGCAGGGGACAGAGGGACTAGCGGGCCGAGAGACCCAGTACTTC
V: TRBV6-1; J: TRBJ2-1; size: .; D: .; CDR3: CASSVGVGGSYNEQFF; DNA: TGTGCCAGCAGTGTTGGAGTCGGAGGCTCCTACAATGAGCAGTTCTTC
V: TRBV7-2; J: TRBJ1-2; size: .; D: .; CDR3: CASSSTLYRDKGYTF; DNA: TGTGCCAGCAGCTCTACTCTATACAGGGATAAGGGCTACACCTTC
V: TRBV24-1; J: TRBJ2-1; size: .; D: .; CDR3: CATSDPNYNEQFF; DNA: TGTGCCACCAGTGACCCCAACTACAATGAGCAGTTCTTC
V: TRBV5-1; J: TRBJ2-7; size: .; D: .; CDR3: CASSLRWGASYEQYF; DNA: TGCGCCAGCAGCTTGCGATGGGGGGCCTCCTACGAGCAGTACTTC
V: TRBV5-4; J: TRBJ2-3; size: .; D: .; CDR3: CASSLDDRPDTQYF; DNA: TGTGCCAGCAGCTTGGATGACAGGCCAGATACGCAGTATTTT
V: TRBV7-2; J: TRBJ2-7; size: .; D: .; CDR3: CASSLGHSYEQYF; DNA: TGTGCCAGCAGCTTAGGCCACTCCTACGAGCAGTACTTC
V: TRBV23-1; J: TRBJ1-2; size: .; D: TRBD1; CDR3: CASSHPPGQGAEEDYGYTF; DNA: TGCGCCAGCAGTCACCCGCCGGGACAGGGGGCGGAGGAAGACTATGGCTACACCTTC
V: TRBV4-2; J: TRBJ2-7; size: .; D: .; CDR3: CASSRTVNSYEQYF; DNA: TGTGCCAGCTCGAGGACAGTGAACTCCTACGAGCAGTACTTC
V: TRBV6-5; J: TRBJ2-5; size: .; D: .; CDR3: CASSQQETQYF; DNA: TGTGCCAGCAGCCAACAAGAGACCCAGTACTTC
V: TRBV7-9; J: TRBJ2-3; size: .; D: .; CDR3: CASSLSTDTQYF; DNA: TGTGCCAGCAGCTTAAGCACAGATACGCAGTATTTT
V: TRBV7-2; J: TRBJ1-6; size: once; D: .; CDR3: CASSPFAGHGNSPLHF; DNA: TGTGCCAGCAGCCCTTTTGCGGGCCATGGAAATTCACCCCTCCACTTT
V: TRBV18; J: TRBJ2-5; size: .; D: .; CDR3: CASAPRLRGEGRLQETQYF; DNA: TGTGCCAGCGCCCCTCGTCTCCGGGGAGAGGGGAGACTCCAAGAGACCCAGTACTTC
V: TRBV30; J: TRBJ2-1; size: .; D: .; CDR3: CAWSVPPFDRNEQFF; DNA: TGTGCCTGGAGTGTACCTCCGTTCGACCGCAATGAGCAGTTCTTC
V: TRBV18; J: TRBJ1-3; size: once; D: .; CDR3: CASSPQVTSSTGNTIYF; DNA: TGTGCCAGCTCACCACAGGTTACATCTTCCACTGGAAACACCATATATTTT
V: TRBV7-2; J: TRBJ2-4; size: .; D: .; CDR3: CASSLGGVAGAKNIQYF; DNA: TGTGCCAGCAGCCTAGGGGGGGTAGCGGGAGCCAAAAACATTCAGTACTTC
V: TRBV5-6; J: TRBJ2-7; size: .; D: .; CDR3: CASSLRAGPPYEQYF; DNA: TGTGCCAGCAGCTTGAGAGCCGGGCCCCCCTACGAGCAGTACTTC
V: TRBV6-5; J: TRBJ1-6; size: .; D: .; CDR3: CASSYLGDSPLHF; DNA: TGTGCCAGCAGTTACCTTGGGGATTCACCCCTCCACTTT
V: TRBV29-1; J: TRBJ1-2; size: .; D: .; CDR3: CSVDYGWGYTF; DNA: TGCAGCGTTGACTACGGTTGGGGCTACACCTTC
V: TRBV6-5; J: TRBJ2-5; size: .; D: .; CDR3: CASSYRYRQETQYF; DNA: TGTGCCAGCAGTTATCGGTACCGGCAAGAGACCCAGTACTTC
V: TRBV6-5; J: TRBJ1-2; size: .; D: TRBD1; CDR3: CASSFQGGIYGYTF; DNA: TGTGCCAGCAGTTTCCAGGGGGGTATCTATGGCTACACCTTC
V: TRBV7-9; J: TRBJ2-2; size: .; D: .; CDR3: CASSLALVGGELFF; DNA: TGTGCCAGCAGCTTAGCGCTGGTCGGCGGGGAGCTGTTTTTT
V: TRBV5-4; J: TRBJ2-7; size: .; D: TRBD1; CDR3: CASSFDRVHEQYF; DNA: TGTGCCAGCAGCTTCGACAGGGTCCACGAGCAGTACTTC
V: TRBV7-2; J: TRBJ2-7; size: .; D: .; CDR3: CASSPGTWDYEQYF; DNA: TGTGCCAGCAGCCCCGGGACCTGGGACTACGAGCAGTACTTC
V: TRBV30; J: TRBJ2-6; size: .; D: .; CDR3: CAWSVARWSSGANVLTF; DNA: TGTGCCTGGAGTGTGGCGAGATGGAGCTCTGGGGCCAACGTCCTGACTTTC
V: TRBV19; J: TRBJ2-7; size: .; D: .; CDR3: CASSIGTSSYEQYF; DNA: TGTGCCAGTAGTATAGGGACAAGCTCCTACGAGCAGTACTTC
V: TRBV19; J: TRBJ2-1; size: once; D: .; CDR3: CASKSGTYNEQFF; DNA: TGTGCCAGTAAAAGCGGCACCTACAATGAGCAGTTCTTC
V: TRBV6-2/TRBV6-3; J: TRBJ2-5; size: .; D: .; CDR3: CASSPRTETQYF; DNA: TGTGCCAGCAGCCCCCGAACAGAGACCCAGTACTTC
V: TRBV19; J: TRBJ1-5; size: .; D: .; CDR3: CASDLWGAEGNQPQHF; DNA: TGTGCCAGTGACTTGTGGGGGGCAGAGGGCAATCAGCCCCAGCATTTT
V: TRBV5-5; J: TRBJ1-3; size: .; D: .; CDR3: CASSLGQNSGNTIYF; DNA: TGTGCCAGCAGCTTAGGACAAAACTCTGGAAACACCATATATTTT
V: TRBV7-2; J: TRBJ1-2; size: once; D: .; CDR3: CASSLEFEQYYGYTF; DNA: TGTGCCAGCAGCTTGGAATTTGAACAGTACTATGGCTACACCTTC
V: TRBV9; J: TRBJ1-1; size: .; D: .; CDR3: CASSVGPGPNTEAFF; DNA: TGTGCCAGCAGCGTAGGACCGGGTCCGAACACTGAAGCTTTCTTT
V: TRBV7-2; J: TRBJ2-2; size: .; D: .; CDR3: CASSLRTRPVSTGELFF; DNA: TGTGCCAGCAGCCTGAGGACCCGACCCGTTAGCACCGGGGAGCTGTTTTTT
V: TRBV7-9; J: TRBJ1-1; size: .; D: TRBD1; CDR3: CASSPRQGGSTEAFF; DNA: TGTGCCAGCAGCCCGCGACAGGGAGGGAGCACTGAAGCTTTCTTT